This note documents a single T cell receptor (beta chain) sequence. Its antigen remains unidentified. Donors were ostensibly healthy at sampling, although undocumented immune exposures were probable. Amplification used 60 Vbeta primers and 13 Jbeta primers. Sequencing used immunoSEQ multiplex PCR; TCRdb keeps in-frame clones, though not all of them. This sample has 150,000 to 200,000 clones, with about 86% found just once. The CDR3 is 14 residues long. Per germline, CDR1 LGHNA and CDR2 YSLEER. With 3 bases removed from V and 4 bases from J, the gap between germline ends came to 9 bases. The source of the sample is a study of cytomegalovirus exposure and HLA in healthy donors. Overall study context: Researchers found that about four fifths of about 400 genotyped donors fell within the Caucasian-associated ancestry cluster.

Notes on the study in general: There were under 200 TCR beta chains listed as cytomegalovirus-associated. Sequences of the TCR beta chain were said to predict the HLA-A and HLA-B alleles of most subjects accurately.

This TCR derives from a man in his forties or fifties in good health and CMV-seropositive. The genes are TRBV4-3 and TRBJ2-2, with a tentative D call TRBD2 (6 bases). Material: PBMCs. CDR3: CASSHGGSTGELFF. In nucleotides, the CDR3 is TGCGCCAGCAGCCACGGGGGATCCACCGGGGAGCTGTTTTTT.